The source of this TCR beta chain is a study of OX40 agonist ivuxolimab in advanced cancers. Whole-study context: Patients received the agonistic anti-OX40 (CD134) antibody ivuxolimab. Every 2 weeks, patients got intravenous ivuxolimab at one of six dose levels (0.01-10 mg/kg). Dose-escalation cases comprised hepatocellular carcinoma, melanoma, renal cell or head and neck cancer. Notes on the study in general: The expanded peripheral T cells' antigen specificity was not determined.

Worth noting for this clone: Its specificity is not known.

The assay was immunoSEQ multiplex PCR, and TCRdb's table has in-frame clones only and misses some. The repertoire consists of around 27,000 clones, with roughly 76% occurring once and the leading ten covering 14%. This TCR was sampled from an adult with an advanced solid tumor such as melanoma, head and neck, liver or kidney cancer. The input for sequencing was CD4+ or CD8+ T cells sorted from blood, taken in a trial of the OX40 agonist ivuxolimab.

In nucleotides, the CDR3 is TGTGCATCGACAGCAGCCTACGAGCAGTACTTC. Translated, it gives CASTAAYEQYF. The V and J genes are TRBV6-5 and TRBJ2-7; D might be TRBD1 (5 bases). Per the germline V gene, CDR1 is MNHEY and CDR2 is SVGAGI. This CDR3 has 11 amino acids.